These T cell receptor beta chains were read from a single sample in a study of Graves' ophthalmopathy and Graves' hyperthyroidism. TCRdb redid the calling of the multiplex PCR reads with MiXCR, one entry per CDR3 protein. The table lists 300,000 or so distinct CDR3 sequences, roughly 17% of them singletons. The sample taken for sequencing was peripheral blood. These receptors all stem from an adult man with Graves' ophthalmopathy. CDR3s include the opening cysteine and the closing phenylalanine or tryptophan. A D gene is named only where the DNA matches it firmly. Clone size, where shown, is once, few, many, or a class for clones that have expanded.

18,TRBV28,TRBD1,many,TRBJ1-6,TGTGCCAGCAGTCCTCACAGGGGCCTGAGCTCCTATAATTCACCCCTCCACTTT,CASSPHRGLSSYNSPLHF
21,TRBV13,-,many,TRBJ1-5,TGTGCCAGCAGCTTAGCCCTCCCCGGCGGGGACCCCATATTGAGCAATCAGCCCCAGCATTTT,CASSLALPGGDPILSNQPQHF
14,TRBV2,-,many,TRBJ1-2,TGTGCCAGCAGTGAAATAAGGAGTACCTATGGCTACACCTTC,CASSEIRSTYGYTF
12,TRBV19,-,-,TRBJ1-1,TGTGCCAGCCGCGGTGCTTACACTGAAGCTTTCTTT,CASRGAYTEAFF
12,TRBV29-1,-,once,TRBJ2-5,TGCAGCGTTGCCGCTAGTAAAGAGACCCAGTACTTC,CSVAASKETQYF
15,TRBV19,TRBD2,-,TRBJ2-7,TGTGCCAGTAGTAAGTGGACTAGCGGCTCCTACGAGCAGTACTTC,CASSKWTSGSYEQYF
15,TRBV20-1,TRBD2,many,TRBJ2-7,TGCAGTGCGGAGGACGCGGGAGCTGGAAGCATCAAGCAGTACTTC,CSAEDAGAGSIKQYF
15,TRBV3-1,-,-,TRBJ2-7,TGTGCCAGCAGCCTCGGGGAAAGGGGGTCCTACGAGCAGTACTTC,CASSLGERGSYEQYF
14,TRBV6-2/TRBV6-3,-,many,TRBJ2-7,TGTGCCAGCACCCCGTCCAGGGGAACCTACGAGCAGTACTTC,CASTPSRGTYEQYF
15,TRBV19,TRBD2,many,TRBJ2-7,TGTGCCAGTAGTCCTCTGACTAGCGGGATCCACGAGCAGTACTTC,CASSPLTSGIHEQYF
14,TRBV4-3,-,many,TRBJ1-1,TGCGCCAGCAGCCAAGACGGGAAGGACACTGAAGCTTTCTTT,CASSQDGKDTEAFF
13,TRBV2,-,many,TRBJ1-5,TGTGCCAGCAGGGGCAATAGCAATCAGCCCCAGCATTTT,CASRGNSNQPQHF
17,TRBV15,-,-,TRBJ2-6,TGTGCCACCAGCAGAGATAGGTTAGGCAGGGGGGCCAACGTCCTGACTTTC,CATSRDRLGRGANVLTF
14,TRBV4-2,-,many,TRBJ2-7,TGTGCCAGCAGCCAAGATAATAGACTCCTAAAGCAGTACTTC,CASSQDNRLLKQYF
15,TRBV6-2/TRBV6-3,-,many,TRBJ2-5,TGTGCCAGCAGTTATAGCGACAGCAACCAAGAGACCCAGTACTTC,CASSYSDSNQETQYF
17,TRBV6-2/TRBV6-3,-,-,TRBJ2-2,TGTGCCAGCACCGACCCCAAAGACAGAACGAACACCGGGGAGCTGTTTTTT,CASTDPKDRTNTGELFF
11,TRBV3-1,-,few,TRBJ2-7,TGTGCCAGCAGCCGGGGGGCGGATAATTACTTC,CASSRGADNYF
13,TRBV5-1,-,many,TRBJ1-2,TGCGCCAGCAGCTGGGGGGGAGGAGATGGCTACACCTTC,CASSWGGGDGYTF
15,TRBV27,-,once,TRBJ2-7,TGTGCCAGCAGTTCGTTCGAGGACACCTCCTACGAGCAGTACTTC,CASSSFEDTSYEQYF
12,TRBV20-1,-,many,TRBJ2-7,TGCAGTGCCCGAGCGGACAGCTACGAGCAGTACTTC,CSARADSYEQYF
14,TRBV6-5,-,many,TRBJ2-7,TGTGCCAGCAGTTACACCGCAGGCATCTACGAGCAGTACTTC,CASSYTAGIYEQYF
16,TRBV6-1,TRBD1,many,TRBJ1-2,TGTGCCAGCAGATCCCACCCGGGCAGGGGGCCTAGAGGCTACACCTTC,CASRSHPGRGPRGYTF
14,TRBV6-5,-,-,TRBJ2-7,TGTGCCAGCAGTTACCTTTCAGAGGGTGCGGAGCAGTACTTC,CASSYLSEGAEQYF
14,TRBV6-1,-,many,TRBJ2-7,TGTGCCAGCAGTGACGGTACGGGTGCCTACGAGCAGTACTTC,CASSDGTGAYEQYF
13,TRBV20-1,-,-,TRBJ2-5,TGCAGTGCTAGAGTGGAGGGAGTGGAGACCCAGTACTTC,CSARVEGVETQYF
14,TRBV12-5,-,many,TRBJ1-2,TGTGCTAGTGGCTTGGGCGGGACGAACTATGGCTACACCTTC,CASGLGGTNYGYTF
15,TRBV6-1,-,once,TRBJ2-5,TGTGCCAGCAGCCCCGTAAGTCCTGACCAAGAGACCCAGTACTTC,CASSPVSPDQETQYF
14,TRBV10-3,TRBD2,many,TRBJ2-5,TGTGCCAGCCAGGGACTAGCGGACCAAGAGACCCAGTACTTC,CASQGLADQETQYF
13,TRBV13,-,many,TRBJ1-1,TGTGCCAGCAGCTTAGGCCAGGGTCCTGAAGCTTTCTTT,CASSLGQGPEAFF